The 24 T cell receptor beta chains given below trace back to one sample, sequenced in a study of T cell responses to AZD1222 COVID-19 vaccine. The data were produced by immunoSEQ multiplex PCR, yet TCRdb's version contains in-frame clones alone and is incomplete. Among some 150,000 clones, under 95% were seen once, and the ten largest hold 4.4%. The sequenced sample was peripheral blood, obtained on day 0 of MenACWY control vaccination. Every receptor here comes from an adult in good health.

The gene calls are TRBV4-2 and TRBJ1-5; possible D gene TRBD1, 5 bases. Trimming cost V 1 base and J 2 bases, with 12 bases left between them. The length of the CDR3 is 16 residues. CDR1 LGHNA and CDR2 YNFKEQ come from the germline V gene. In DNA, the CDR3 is TGTGCCAGCAGCCAAGGTCAGGGCAGGGGCAATCAGCCCCAGCATTTT. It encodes CASSQGQGRGNQPQHF.

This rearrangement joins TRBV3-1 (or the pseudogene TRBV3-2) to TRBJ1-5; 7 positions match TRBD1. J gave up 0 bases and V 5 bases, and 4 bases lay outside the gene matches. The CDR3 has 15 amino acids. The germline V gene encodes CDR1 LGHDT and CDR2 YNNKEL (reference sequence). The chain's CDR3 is CASSEQGPSNQPQHF. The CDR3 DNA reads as TGTGCCAGCAGCGAACAGGGGCCTAGCAATCAGCCCCAGCATTTT.

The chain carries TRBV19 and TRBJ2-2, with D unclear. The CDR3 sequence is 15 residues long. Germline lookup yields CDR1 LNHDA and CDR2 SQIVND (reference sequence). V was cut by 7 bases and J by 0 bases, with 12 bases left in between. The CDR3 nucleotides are TGTGCCAGTAAAAGGACGGTAGCGAACACCGGGGAGCTGTTTTTT. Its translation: CASKRTVANTGELFF. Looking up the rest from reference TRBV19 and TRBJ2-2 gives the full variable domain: DGGITQSPKYLFRKEGQNVTLSCEQNLNHDAMYWYRQDPGQGLRLIYYSQIVNDFQKGDIAEGYSVSREKKESFPLTVTSAQKNPTAFYLCASKRTVANTGELFFGEGSRLTVL.

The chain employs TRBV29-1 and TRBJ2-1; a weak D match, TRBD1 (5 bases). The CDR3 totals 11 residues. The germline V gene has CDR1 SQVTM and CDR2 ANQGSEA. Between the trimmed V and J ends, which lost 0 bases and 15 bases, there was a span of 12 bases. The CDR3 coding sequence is TGCAGCGTTGAAGAGGGGCTGGTGGGGTTCTTC. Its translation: CSVEEGLVGFF.

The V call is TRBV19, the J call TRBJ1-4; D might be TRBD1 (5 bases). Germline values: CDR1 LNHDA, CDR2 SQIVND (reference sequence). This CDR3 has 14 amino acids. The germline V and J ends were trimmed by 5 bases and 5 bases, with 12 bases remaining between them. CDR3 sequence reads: CASSAGTVNEKLFF. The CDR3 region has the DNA TGTGCCAGTAGTGCCGGGACGGTAAATGAAAAACTGTTTTTT.

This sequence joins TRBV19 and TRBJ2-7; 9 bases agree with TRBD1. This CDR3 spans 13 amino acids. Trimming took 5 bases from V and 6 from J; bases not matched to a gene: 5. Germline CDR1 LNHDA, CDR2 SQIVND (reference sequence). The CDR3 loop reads CASSGTGGTEQYF. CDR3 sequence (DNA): TGTGCCAGTAGTGGAACAGGGGGCACCGAGCAGTACTTC.

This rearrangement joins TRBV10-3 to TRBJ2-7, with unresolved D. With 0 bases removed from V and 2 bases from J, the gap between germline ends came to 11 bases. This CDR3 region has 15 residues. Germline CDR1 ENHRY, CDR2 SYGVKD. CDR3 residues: CAISESAQAAYEQYF. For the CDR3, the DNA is TGTGCCATCAGTGAGTCGGCCCAGGCCGCCTACGAGCAGTACTTC.

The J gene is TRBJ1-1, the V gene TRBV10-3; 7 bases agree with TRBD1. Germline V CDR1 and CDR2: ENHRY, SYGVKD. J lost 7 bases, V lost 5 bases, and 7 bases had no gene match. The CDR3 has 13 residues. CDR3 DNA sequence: TGTGCCATCAGTCAAGACAGGGAAGGTGAAGCTTTCTTT. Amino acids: CAISQDREGEAFF.

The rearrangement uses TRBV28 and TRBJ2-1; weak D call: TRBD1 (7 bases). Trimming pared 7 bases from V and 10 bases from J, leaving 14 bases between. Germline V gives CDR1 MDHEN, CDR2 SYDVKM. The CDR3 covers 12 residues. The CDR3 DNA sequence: TGTGCCAGCAACTTCAGGGGGAGGGAGCAGTTCTTC. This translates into CASNFRGREQFF.

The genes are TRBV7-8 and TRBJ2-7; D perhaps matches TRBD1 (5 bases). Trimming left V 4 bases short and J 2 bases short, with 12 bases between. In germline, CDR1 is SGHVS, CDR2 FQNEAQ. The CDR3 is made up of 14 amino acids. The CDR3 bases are TGTGCCAGCAGCTCTAACCCAGGGACCTACGAGCAGTACTTC. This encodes CASSSNPGTYEQYF.

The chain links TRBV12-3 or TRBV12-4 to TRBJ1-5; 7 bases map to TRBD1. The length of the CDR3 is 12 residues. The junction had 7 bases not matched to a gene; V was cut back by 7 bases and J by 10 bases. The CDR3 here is CASTTGAGPQHF. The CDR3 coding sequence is TGTGCCAGCACTACAGGGGCAGGACCCCAGCATTTT.

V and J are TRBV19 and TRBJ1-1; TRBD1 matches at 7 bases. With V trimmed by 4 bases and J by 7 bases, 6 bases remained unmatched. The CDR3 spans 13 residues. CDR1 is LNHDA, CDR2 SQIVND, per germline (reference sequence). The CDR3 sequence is CASSSRGTDEAFF. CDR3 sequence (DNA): TGTGCCAGTAGTAGCAGGGGGACCGATGAAGCTTTCTTT.

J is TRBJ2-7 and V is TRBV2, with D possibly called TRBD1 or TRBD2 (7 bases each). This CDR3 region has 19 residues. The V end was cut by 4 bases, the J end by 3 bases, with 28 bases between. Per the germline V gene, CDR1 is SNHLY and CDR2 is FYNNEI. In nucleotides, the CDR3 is TGTGCCAGCAGTGTGTTCGACGGGACAGACGAGCGGGGCAACTACGAGCAGTACTTC. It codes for CASSVFDGTDERGNYEQYF.

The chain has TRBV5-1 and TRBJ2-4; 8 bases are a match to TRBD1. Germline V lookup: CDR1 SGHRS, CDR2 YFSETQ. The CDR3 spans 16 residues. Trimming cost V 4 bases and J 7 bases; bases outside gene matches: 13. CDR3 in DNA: TGCGCCAGCAGCCCGACCCTCGACAGGGGTGGGAACATTCAGTACTTC. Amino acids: CASSPTLDRGGNIQYF.

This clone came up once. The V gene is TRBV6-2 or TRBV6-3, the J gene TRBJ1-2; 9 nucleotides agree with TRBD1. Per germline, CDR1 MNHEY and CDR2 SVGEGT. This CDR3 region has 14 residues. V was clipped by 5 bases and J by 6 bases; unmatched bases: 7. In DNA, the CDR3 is TGTGCCAGCAGTCCCCGGGGGACAGGGAATGGCTACACCTTC. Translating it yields CASSPRGTGNGYTF.

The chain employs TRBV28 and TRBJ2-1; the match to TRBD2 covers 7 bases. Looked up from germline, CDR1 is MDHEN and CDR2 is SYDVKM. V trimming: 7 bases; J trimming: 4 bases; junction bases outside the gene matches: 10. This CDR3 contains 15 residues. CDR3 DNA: TGTGCCAGCACCATTGGGGGGGGAACTTACAATGAGCAGTTCTTC. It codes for CASTIGGGTYNEQFF.

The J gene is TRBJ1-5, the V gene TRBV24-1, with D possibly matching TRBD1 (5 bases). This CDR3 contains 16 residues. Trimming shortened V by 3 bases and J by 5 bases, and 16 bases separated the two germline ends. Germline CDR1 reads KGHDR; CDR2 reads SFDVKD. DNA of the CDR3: TGTGCCACCAGTGATGCCCGAGCGGGGGGAGATCAGCCCCAGCATTTT. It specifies CATSDARAGGDQPQHF.

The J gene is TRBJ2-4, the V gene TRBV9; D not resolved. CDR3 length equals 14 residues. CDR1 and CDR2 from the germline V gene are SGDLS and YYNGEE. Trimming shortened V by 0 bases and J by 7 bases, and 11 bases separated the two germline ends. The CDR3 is CASSVGPEVNIQYF. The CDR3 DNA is TGTGCCAGCAGCGTAGGTCCAGAAGTGAACATTCAGTACTTC.

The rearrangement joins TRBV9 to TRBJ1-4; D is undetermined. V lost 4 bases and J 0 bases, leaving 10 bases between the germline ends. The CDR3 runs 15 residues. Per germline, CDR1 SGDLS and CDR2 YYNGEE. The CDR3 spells CASSPYIATNEKLFF. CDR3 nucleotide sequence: TGTGCCAGCAGCCCCTATATTGCAACTAATGAAAAACTGTTTTTT.

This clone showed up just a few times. The CDR3, as DNA: TGTGCCATCAGTGAGTCGGCGACCGGGAGTGGCTACACCTTC. Its translation: CAISESATGSGYTF. This chain connects TRBV10-3 to TRBJ1-2; D remains ambiguous. In germline, CDR1 is ENHRY, CDR2 SYGVKD. Trimming pared 0 bases from V and 7 bases from J, leaving 12 bases between. There are 14 residues in the CDR3.

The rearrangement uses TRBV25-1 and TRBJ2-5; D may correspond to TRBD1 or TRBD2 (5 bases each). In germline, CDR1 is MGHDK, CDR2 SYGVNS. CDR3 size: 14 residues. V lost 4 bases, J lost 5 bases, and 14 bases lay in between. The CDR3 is CASSGPGRVETQYF. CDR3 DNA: TGTGCCAGCAGTGGGCCGGGACGCGTGGAGACCCAGTACTTC.

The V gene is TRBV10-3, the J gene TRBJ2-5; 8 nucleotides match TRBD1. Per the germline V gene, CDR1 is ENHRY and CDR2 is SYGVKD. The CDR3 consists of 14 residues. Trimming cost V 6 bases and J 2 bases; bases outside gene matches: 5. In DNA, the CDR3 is TGTGCCATCAGCATGGACAGGGTGCAAGAGACCCAGTACTTC. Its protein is CAISMDRVQETQYF.

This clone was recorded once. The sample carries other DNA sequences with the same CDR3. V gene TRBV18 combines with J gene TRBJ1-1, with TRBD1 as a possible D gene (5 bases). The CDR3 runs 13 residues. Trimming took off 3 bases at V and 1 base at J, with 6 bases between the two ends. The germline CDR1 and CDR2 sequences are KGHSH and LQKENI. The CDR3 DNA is TGTGCCAGCTCACCGGGGCGGAACACTGAAGCTTTCTTT. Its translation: CASSPGRNTEAFF.

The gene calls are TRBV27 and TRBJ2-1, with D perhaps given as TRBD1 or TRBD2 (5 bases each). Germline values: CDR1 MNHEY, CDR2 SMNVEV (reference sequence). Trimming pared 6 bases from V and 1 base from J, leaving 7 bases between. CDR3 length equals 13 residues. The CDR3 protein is CASRGPSYNEQFF. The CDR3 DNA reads TGTGCCAGCAGGGGACCGTCCTACAATGAGCAGTTCTTC.